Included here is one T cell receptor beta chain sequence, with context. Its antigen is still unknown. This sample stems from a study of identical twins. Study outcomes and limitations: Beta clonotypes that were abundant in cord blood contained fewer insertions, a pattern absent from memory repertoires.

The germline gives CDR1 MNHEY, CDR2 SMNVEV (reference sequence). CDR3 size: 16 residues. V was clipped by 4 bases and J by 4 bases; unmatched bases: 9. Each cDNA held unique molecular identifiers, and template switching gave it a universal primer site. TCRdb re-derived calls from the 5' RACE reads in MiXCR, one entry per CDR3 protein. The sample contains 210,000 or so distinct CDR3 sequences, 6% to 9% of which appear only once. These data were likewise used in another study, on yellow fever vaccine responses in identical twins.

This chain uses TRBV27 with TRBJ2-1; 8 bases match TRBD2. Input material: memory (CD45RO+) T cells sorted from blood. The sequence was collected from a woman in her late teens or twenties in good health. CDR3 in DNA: TGTGCCAGCAGTTCTCAACTAGCGGAGAGTTACAATGAGCAGTTCTTC. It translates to CASSSQLAESYNEQFF.